In its sample, the clone carrying this T cell receptor beta chain was seen a few times. The antigen remains unidentified. This sample was taken from a study of T-cell memory formation after mild COVID-19. Study results and limitations: Contracting clones, day 15 to 85, had balanced CD4/CD8, and later expanders favored CD4+. Most CD4+ clones that shrank were in CM and EM, while CD8+ ones turned up in EMRA.

The germline V gene encodes CDR1 DFQATT and CDR2 SNEGSKA (reference sequence). V was clipped by 0 bases and J by 0 bases; unmatched bases: 11. CDR3 length: 18 residues. TCRdb re-analysed the 5' RACE reads in MiXCR, keeping a single row per CDR3 protein. The profile covers fewer than 60,000 distinct CDR3 sequences, with 25% to 35% appearing a single time and about 41% taken by the ten largest. The sample comprised PBMCs or a T cell subset sorted from them (not recorded which). The receptor comes from a man younger than 30 who had mild COVID-19 (a few samples of this study predate the infection). Cell type and time point are not known. The V gene is TRBV20-1, the J gene TRBJ1-2; the match to TRBD1 covers 9 bases. CDR3 sequence reads: CSARDRSGTGYPNYGYTF. In DNA, the CDR3 is TGCAGTGCTAGAGATAGGTCCGGGACAGGGTATCCTAACTATGGCTACACCTTC.